These 21 T cell receptor beta chains share one sample of origin, sequenced in a study of PD-1 blockade in mismatch repair-deficient tumors. Measured with immunoSEQ multiplex PCR; TCRdb has only the in-frame clones, and not every one. The sample has approximately 79,000 clones, 65% to 85% seen once. Sequencing was performed on peripheral blood, taken 44 weeks after starting pembrolizumab. The origin of the receptors is an adult with mismatch repair-deficient cancer.

This chain links TRBV6-5 with TRBJ2-1, with D possibly TRBD2 on 5 matching bases. This CDR3 is built from 16 residues. CDR1 is MNHEY, CDR2 SVGAGI, per germline. The ends were cut back, 1 base at V and 9 bases at J, with 19 bases in the middle. CDR3 bases: TGTGCCAGCAGTTACTATACGGGAACCCCAAAAATTGAGCAGTTCTTC. This codes for CASSYYTGTPKIEQFF.

The J gene is TRBJ2-3, the V gene TRBV29-1; 7 bases fit TRBD2. Trimming removed 6 bases from V and 0 bases from J; junction bases left unmatched: 3. The CDR3 runs to 13 residues. The germline CDR1 and CDR2 sequences are SQVTM and ANQGSEA. The CDR3 here is CSVLGGSTDTQYF. DNA of the CDR3: TGCAGCGTCTTGGGGGGGAGCACAGATACGCAGTATTTT.

This sequence joins TRBV19 and TRBJ2-7; either TRBD1 or TRBD2 may supply D (5 bases each). In germline, CDR1 is LNHDA, CDR2 SQIVND (reference sequence). V was shortened by 3 bases and J by 2 bases, with 14 bases between the two germline ends. CDR3 length: 15 residues. CDR3 DNA sequence: TGTGCCAGTAGTATCGGGAAGGGGCGTACCTACGAGCAGTACTTC. It encodes CASSIGKGRTYEQYF.

V gene TRBV9 combines with J gene TRBJ2-5; 11 bases fit TRBD2. Trimming took 3 bases from V and 1 from J; bases not matched to a gene: 2. The CDR3 totals 15 residues. CDR1 and CDR2 from the germline V gene are SGDLS and YYNGEE. CDR3 sequence (DNA): TGTGCCAGCAGCGCTAGCGGGAGGAGCCAAGAGACCCAGTACTTC. This sequence encodes CASSASGRSQETQYF.

V gene TRBV10-3 combines with J gene TRBJ2-1, with 13 bases lining up with TRBD2. The V gene end was trimmed by 7 bases and the J gene end by 5 bases; junction bases not matched to a gene: 5. The CDR3 totals 15 residues. Germline CDR1 is ENHRY and CDR2 is SYGVKD. The CDR3 loop is CAITHGTSGDNEQFF. Here the CDR3 DNA reads TGTGCCATCACCCATGGGACTAGCGGGGACAATGAGCAGTTCTTC.

V usage is TRBV6-1 and J usage is TRBJ1-1, with D uncertain. Germline-derived CDR1 and CDR2 are MNHNS and SASEGT. The CDR3 extends over 15 amino acids. Deletions cut 5 bases from V and 0 bases from J, with 13 bases between. The CDR3 DNA follows: TGTGCCAGCAGTAATGTCCAGCAGCTGAACACTGAAGCTTTCTTT. Amino acid sequence: CASSNVQQLNTEAFF.

This clone has a handful of counts. The chain recombines TRBV11-2 with TRBJ2-2, with D possibly matching TRBD2 (6 bases). The CDR3 is made up of 15 amino acids. The V gene's germline CDR1 is SGHAT and CDR2 FQNNGV. Trimming removed 3 bases at V and 5 bases at J, with 13 bases between. The CDR3 is CASSFLRGGTGELFF. CDR3 coding DNA: TGTGCCAGCAGCTTCCTACGGGGAGGTACCGGGGAGCTGTTTTTT.

The chain recombines TRBV5-4 with TRBJ2-5; D possibly uses TRBD1 or TRBD2 (5 bases each). This CDR3 has 16 residues. The V and J ends lost 0 bases and 3 bases respectively, with 15 bases between them. Germline V gene sequence: CDR1 SGHNT, CDR2 YYREEE (reference sequence). CDR3 coding DNA: TGTGCCAGCAGCTTGGCCACGGGGCGCGTTAAAGAGACCCAGTACTTC. It codes for CASSLATGRVKETQYF.

This chain joins TRBV5-1 and TRBJ2-1, with D possibly called TRBD1 or TRBD2 (5 bases each). CDR3 length equals 16 residues. V was cut by 4 bases and J by 5 bases, with 19 bases left in between. Germline lookup yields CDR1 SGHRS and CDR2 YFSETQ. The CDR3 spells CASSLILSGAHNEQFF. The CDR3 DNA sequence: TGCGCCAGCAGCCTGATTTTGTCCGGGGCCCACAATGAGCAGTTCTTC.

The rearrangement uses TRBV5-4 and TRBJ1-2; D perhaps matches TRBD1 (5 bases). This CDR3 comprises 14 residues. Deletions cut 1 base from V and 2 bases from J, with 9 bases between. In germline, CDR1 is SGHNT, CDR2 YYREEE (reference sequence). DNA of the CDR3: TGTGCCAGCAGCTTGCAACAGGCCAACTATGGCTACACCTTC. Protein product: CASSLQQANYGYTF.

The gene calls are TRBV5-4 and TRBJ2-7, with a tentative D call TRBD2 (6 bases). The CDR3 sequence is 14 residues long. V was clipped by 1 base and J by 0 bases, with 8 bases between them. Per the germline V gene, CDR1 is SGHNT and CDR2 is YYREEE (reference sequence). The CDR3 reads CASSLRESSYEQYF. The CDR3 DNA sequence: TGTGCCAGCAGCTTGCGGGAGAGCTCCTACGAGCAGTACTTC.

The chain recombines TRBV9 with TRBJ2-5; TRBD2 agrees at 12 bases. The germline CDR1 and CDR2 sequences are SGDLS and YYNGEE. The V gene end was trimmed by 3 bases and the J gene end by 0 bases; junction bases not matched to a gene: 3. This CDR3 is built from 16 residues. The CDR3 DNA reads TGTGCCAGCAGCGGGACTAGCGGGAATTACCAAGAGACCCAGTACTTC. Protein product: CASSGTSGNYQETQYF.

The chain couples TRBV30 to TRBJ2-7, with D possibly being TRBD2 (5 bases). CDR3 length: 14 amino acids. The germline gives CDR1 GTSNPN, CDR2 SVGIG (reference sequence). V was shortened by 1 base and J by 3 bases, with 13 bases between the two germline ends. The CDR3 DNA is TGTGCCTGGAGTGAGAGCGGAGACCACTACGAGCAGTACTTC. Protein sequence: CAWSESGDHYEQYF.

The rearrangement joins TRBV4-3 to TRBJ1-2; 8 bases match TRBD1. This CDR3 spans 13 amino acids. J was trimmed by 4 bases and V by 4 bases; bases with no gene match: 2. In germline, CDR1 is LGHNA, CDR2 YSLEER. In nucleotides, the CDR3 is TGCGCCAGCAGCCTAGGACAGGGCTATGGCTACACCTTC. It yields the protein CASSLGQGYGYTF.

The V gene is TRBV6-1, the J gene TRBJ1-5; D is unresolved. The V end was cut by 5 bases, the J end by 5 bases, with 4 bases between. The CDR3 covers 11 residues. Germline assignment: CDR1 MNHNS and CDR2 SASEGT. The CDR3 region has the DNA TGTGCCAGCAGTCTATATCAGCCCCAGCATTTT. Protein sequence: CASSLYQPQHF.

The chain carries TRBV12-5 and TRBJ2-3, with 7 nucleotides matching TRBD2. The CDR3 runs 14 residues. After removal of 6 bases from V and 8 bases from J, the junction contained 11 bases not matched to a gene. Germline CDR1 is LGHNT and CDR2 is FRNRAP. CDR3 loop: CASGPPGRESTQYF. The CDR3 DNA sequence: TGTGCTAGTGGCCCCCCGGGGCGGGAGTCTACGCAGTATTTT. The full variable domain, in which reference TRBV12-5 and TRBJ2-3 provide the parts outside the CDR3, is DARVTQTPRHKVTEMGQEVTMRCQPILGHNTVFWYRQTMMQGLELLAYFRNRAPLDDSGMPKDRFSAEMPDATLATLKIQPSEPRDSAVYFCASGPPGRESTQYFGPGTRLTVL.

The chain carries TRBV5-1 and TRBJ2-7; D is uncertain. Germline lookup yields CDR1 SGHRS and CDR2 YFSETQ. The CDR3 length is 15 residues. The V gene lost 0 bases and the J gene lost 0 bases, with 10 bases spanning the gap. DNA for the CDR3: TGCGCCAGCAGCTTGGGTACTGGTAGCTCCTACGAGCAGTACTTC. Translated, it gives CASSLGTGSSYEQYF.

The chain employs TRBV9 and TRBJ2-3; no clear D gene. The CDR3 is 11 amino acids. Trimming took 0 bases from V and 6 from J, leaving 2 bases between them. Per the germline V gene, CDR1 is SGDLS and CDR2 is YYNGEE. CDR3 in DNA: TGTGCCAGCAGCGTAGAGGATACGCAGTATTTT. It specifies CASSVEDTQYF.

The rearrangement joins TRBV29-1 to TRBJ1-4; no clear D gene. This CDR3 spans 13 amino acids. The ends were cut back, 5 bases at V and 5 bases at J, with 12 bases in the middle. CDR1 SQVTM and CDR2 ANQGSEA come from the germline V gene. The CDR3 region is CSVSVSGNEKLFF. The CDR3 bases are TGCAGCGTTTCGGTCAGTGGCAATGAAAAACTGTTTTTT.

The chain carries TRBV7-2 and TRBJ2-7, with 14 bases aligning to TRBD2. The junction had 6 bases not matched to a gene; V was cut back by 5 bases and J by 3 bases. Germline V CDR1 and CDR2: SGHTA, FQGNSA. The CDR3 spans 16 residues. The CDR3 region is CASSILGTSGSYEQYF. Written as DNA, the CDR3 is TGTGCCAGCAGCATACTCGGGACTAGCGGGAGCTACGAGCAGTACTTC.

The chain has TRBV5-5 and TRBJ2-5, with D perhaps matching TRBD1 (6 bases). V was clipped by 4 bases and J by 7 bases, with 17 bases between them. The CDR3 loop spans 14 amino acids. The germline V gene has CDR1 SGHKS and CDR2 YYEKEE (reference sequence). CDR3 bases: TGTGCCAGCAGCAGCCTCCAACAGGGTGGGACCCAGTACTTC. Translating it yields CASSSLQQGGTQYF. Variable domain in full (rest from reference TRBV5-5 and TRBJ2-5): DAGVTQSPTHLIKTRGQQVTLRCSPISGHKSVSWYQQVLGQGPQFIFQYYEKEERGRGNFPDRFSARQFPNYSSELNVNALLLGDSALYLCASSSLQQGGTQYFGPGTRLLVL.